This T cell receptor (beta chain) was sequenced for a study of blood T cell repertoires in COVID-19. Study background: PBMCs, B-cell-depleted T cells, or T cells provided the cDNA or gDNA that made up the material.

The V and J ends lost 3 bases and 6 bases respectively, with 14 bases between them. The CDR3 spans 13 residues. Per the germline V gene, CDR1 is SQVTM and CDR2 is ANQGSEA. Per the authors' pipeline: Reference gene primer amplification gave nucleated cell count estimates. Only in-frame clones appear in the TCRdb table, and some are missing; sequencing was by immunoSEQ multiplex PCR. That table is the source of V, J and clone size, and D and trimming were worked out from the DNA. Of roughly 200,000 clones in the sample, roughly 75% were seen once. The material sequenced was peripheral blood. This TCR was recovered from a woman aged 70 to 79 with acute or convalescent COVID-19. The chain recombines TRBV29-1 with TRBJ1-2; D gene uncertain. CDR3 DNA sequence: TGCAGCGTTGAGGCCAGGAAAATTGATGGCTACACCTTC. Translated, it gives CSVEARKIDGYTF.